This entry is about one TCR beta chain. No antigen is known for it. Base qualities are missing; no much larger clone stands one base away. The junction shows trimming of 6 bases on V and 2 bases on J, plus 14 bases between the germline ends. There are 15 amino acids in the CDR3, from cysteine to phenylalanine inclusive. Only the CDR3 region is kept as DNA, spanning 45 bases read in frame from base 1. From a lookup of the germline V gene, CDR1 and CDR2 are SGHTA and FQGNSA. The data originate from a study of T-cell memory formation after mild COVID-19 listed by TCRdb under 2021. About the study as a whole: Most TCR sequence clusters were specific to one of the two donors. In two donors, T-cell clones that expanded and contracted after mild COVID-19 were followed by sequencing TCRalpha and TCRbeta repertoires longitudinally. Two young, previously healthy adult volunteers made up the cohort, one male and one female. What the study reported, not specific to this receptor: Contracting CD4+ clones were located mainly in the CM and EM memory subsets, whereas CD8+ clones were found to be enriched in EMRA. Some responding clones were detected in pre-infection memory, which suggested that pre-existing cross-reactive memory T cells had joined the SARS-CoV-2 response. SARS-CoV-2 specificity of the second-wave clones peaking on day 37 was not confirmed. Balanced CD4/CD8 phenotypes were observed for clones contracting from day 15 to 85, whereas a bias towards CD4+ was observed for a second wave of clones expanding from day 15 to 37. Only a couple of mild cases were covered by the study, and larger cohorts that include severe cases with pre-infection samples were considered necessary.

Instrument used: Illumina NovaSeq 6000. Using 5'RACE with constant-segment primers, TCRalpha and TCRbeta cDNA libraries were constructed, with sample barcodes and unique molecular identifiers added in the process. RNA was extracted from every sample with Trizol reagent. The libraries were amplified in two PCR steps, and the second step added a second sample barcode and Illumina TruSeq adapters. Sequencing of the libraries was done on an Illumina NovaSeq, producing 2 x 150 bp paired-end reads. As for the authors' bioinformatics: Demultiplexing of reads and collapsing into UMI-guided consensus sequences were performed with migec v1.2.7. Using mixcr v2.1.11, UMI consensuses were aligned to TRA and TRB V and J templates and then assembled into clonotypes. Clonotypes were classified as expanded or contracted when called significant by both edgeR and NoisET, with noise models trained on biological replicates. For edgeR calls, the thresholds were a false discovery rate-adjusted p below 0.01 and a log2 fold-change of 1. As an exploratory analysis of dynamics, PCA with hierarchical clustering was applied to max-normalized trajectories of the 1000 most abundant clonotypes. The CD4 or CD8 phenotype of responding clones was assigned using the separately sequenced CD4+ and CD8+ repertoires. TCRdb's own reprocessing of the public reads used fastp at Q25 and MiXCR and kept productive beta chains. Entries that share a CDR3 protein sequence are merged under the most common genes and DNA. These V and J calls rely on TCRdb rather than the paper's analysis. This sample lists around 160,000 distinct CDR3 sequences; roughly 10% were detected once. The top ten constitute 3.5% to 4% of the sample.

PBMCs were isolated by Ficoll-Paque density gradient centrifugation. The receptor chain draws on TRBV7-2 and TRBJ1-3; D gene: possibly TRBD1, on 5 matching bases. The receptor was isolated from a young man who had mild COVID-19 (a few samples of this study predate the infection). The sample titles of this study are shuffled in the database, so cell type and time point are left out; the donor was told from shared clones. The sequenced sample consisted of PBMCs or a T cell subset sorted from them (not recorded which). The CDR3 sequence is CASSPFSQAGNTIYF. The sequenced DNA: TGTGCCAGCAGTCCTTTCTCACAGGCTGGAAACACCATATATTTT.